The present TCR beta chain was sequenced within a study of blood T cells in healthy people across ages. A second PCR, run for about 7 to 12 cycles, used a sample-barcoded 5' primer plus a J-beta primer mix. TCRdb redid the calling of the 5' RACE reads with MiXCR, one entry per CDR3 protein. The table lists 1.5 million to 2 million distinct CDR3 sequences, 28% of them singletons, with roughly 8.2% in the top ten. Every donor gave 8.5 to 10 milliliters of peripheral blood. CDR1 SGHTA and CDR2 FQGTGA come from the germline V gene. The CDR3 runs to 15 residues. V lost 3 bases to trimming and J lost 1 base, with 12 bases between them.

This clonotype was sampled from a young woman in good health. The source material was blood. This chain connects TRBV7-3 to TRBJ1-1; TRBD1 might be the D (6 bases). In DNA, the CDR3 is TGTGCCAGCAGCTTTGGGGGGCCAGGGAACACTGAAGCTTTCTTT. Translation: CASSFGGPGNTEAFF.